These 11 T cell receptor beta chains originate from one sample sequenced in a study of OX40 agonist ivuxolimab in advanced cancers. TCRdb keeps only in-frame clones here, not all; method: immunoSEQ multiplex PCR. The table lists tens of thousands of clones, roughly 82% of them singletons. The specimen was CD4+ or CD8+ T cells sorted from blood, collected in a trial of the OX40 agonist ivuxolimab. Every receptor here comes from an adult with an advanced solid tumor such as melanoma, head and neck, liver or kidney cancer.

The rearrangement links TRBV5-1 to TRBJ2-3; no clear D. With 8 bases removed from V and 2 bases from J, the gap between germline ends came to 9 bases. CDR1 and CDR2 (germline): SGHRS, YFSETQ. The CDR3 consists of 12 residues. The CDR3, as DNA: TGCGCCAGTCTTGGTTTCACAGATACGCAGTATTTT. It is translated as CASLGFTDTQYF.

This chain connects TRBV5-1 to TRBJ2-2; 7 bases map to TRBD1. Germline V lookup: CDR1 SGHRS, CDR2 YFSETQ. The CDR3 consists of 16 residues. With V trimmed by 1 base and J by 2 bases, 5 bases remained unmatched. The CDR3: CASSLLQGENTGELFF. The CDR3 DNA reads TGCGCCAGCAGCTTGCTTCAGGGGGAAAACACCGGGGAGCTGTTTTTT.

The genes are TRBV5-1 and TRBJ2-1; the match to TRBD2 covers 13 bases. The V gene's germline CDR1 is SGHRS and CDR2 YFSETQ. The V gene end was trimmed by 0 bases and the J gene end by 8 bases; junction bases not matched to a gene: 2. This CDR3 comprises 15 residues. The CDR3 DNA follows: TGCGCCAGCAGCTTGGGCGGACTAGCGGGGGATGAGCAGTTCTTC. Protein: CASSLGGLAGDEQFF.

The DNA for the CDR3 is TGTGCCAGCAGCTTTGGGGACAGGAGAACCTACGAGCAGTACTTC. Translating it yields CASSFGDRRTYEQYF. The chain carries TRBV7-9 and TRBJ2-7, with 8 bases fitting TRBD1. This CDR3 comprises 15 residues. Germline values: CDR1 SEHNR, CDR2 FQNEAQ (reference sequence). V shed 3 bases, J shed 2 bases, and the junction held 6 bases outside the gene matches.

The J gene is TRBJ1-6, the V gene TRBV7-2, with no clear D. CDR3 length: 14 amino acids. V lost 6 bases, J lost 6 bases, and 12 bases lay in between. Germline loops: CDR1 SGHTA, CDR2 FQGNSA. The CDR3 region is CASSLQSSNSPLHF. As DNA, the CDR3 is TGTGCCAGCAGTCTACAGAGCTCTAATTCACCCCTCCACTTT.

This clone was seen more than once but under ten times. The chain carries TRBV30 and TRBJ1-1; D is possibly TRBD1 (5 bases). CDR3 length equals 12 residues. V lost 8 bases and J lost 5, with 15 bases in between. Germline CDR1 is GTSNPN and CDR2 is SVGIG (reference sequence). CDR3 sequence reads: CAGYRRRTEAFF. CDR3 coding DNA: TGTGCCGGCTACAGGCGGAGGACTGAAGCTTTCTTT.

This chain links TRBV6-1 with TRBJ1-2, with a tentative D call TRBD1 (6 bases). The germline V and J ends were trimmed by 4 bases and 8 bases, with 14 bases remaining between them. The CDR3 length is 13 residues. Germline assignment: CDR1 MNHNS and CDR2 SASEGT. The CDR3 reads CASSAGGARGYTF. DNA of the CDR3: TGTGCCAGCAGTGCCGGGGGGGCGCGAGGCTACACCTTC.

This clone was observed once. The V call is TRBV5-4, the J call TRBJ1-2; D uncertain. Trimming left V 0 bases short and J 1 base short, with 10 bases between. The CDR3 extends over 15 amino acids. CDR1 SGHNT and CDR2 YYREEE come from the germline V gene (reference sequence). The CDR3 here is CASSLDGSGNYGYTF. The CDR3 DNA sequence: TGTGCCAGCAGCTTGGATGGGAGTGGTAACTATGGCTACACCTTC.

The genes are TRBV7-6 and TRBJ2-2; D is ambiguous. This CDR3 has 13 residues. V was clipped by 2 bases and J by 8 bases, with 9 bases between them. The germline V gene has CDR1 SGHVS and CDR2 FNYEAQ. The CDR3 loop reads CASSLMGRGELFF. CDR3 sequence (DNA): TGTGCCAGCAGCTTAATGGGCAGGGGGGAGCTGTTTTTT.

This sequence joins TRBV27 and TRBJ1-6; TRBD1 matches at 8 bases. This CDR3 contains 15 residues. Trimming took 6 bases from V and 10 from J; bases not matched to a gene: 11. Germline V gene data show CDR1 as MNHEY and CDR2 as SMNVEV (reference sequence). CDR3 coding DNA: TGTGCCAGCAGCCCCACGGACAGGGTAGGGTCACCCCTCCACTTT. Amino acids: CASSPTDRVGSPLHF.

This sequence joins TRBV7-2 and TRBJ2-5, with 9 bases fitting TRBD1. CDR3 length: 14 residues. The junction had 2 bases not matched to a gene; V was cut back by 1 base and J by 5 bases. CDR1 is SGHTA and CDR2 is FQGNSA in the germline V gene. The CDR3 spells CASSLDRGLETQYF. CDR3 sequence (DNA): TGTGCCAGCAGCTTAGACAGGGGGCTGGAGACCCAGTACTTC.